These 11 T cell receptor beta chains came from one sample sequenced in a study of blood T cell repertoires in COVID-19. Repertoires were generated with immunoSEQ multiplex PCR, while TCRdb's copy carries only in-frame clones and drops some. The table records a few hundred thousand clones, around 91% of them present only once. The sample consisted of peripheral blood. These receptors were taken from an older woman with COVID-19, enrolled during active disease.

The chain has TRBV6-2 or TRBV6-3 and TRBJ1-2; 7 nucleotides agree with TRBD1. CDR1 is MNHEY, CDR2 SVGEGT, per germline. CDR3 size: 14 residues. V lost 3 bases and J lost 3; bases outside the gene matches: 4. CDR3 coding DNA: TGTGCCAGCAGTTATGGACAGGATGACTATGGCTACACCTTC. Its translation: CASSYGQDDYGYTF.

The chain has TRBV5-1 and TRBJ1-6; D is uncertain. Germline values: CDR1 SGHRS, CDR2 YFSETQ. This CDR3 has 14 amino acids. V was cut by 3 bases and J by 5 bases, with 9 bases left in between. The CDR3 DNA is TGCGCCAGCAGCTCGGGGTCCGATAATTCACCCCTCCACTTT. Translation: CASSSGSDNSPLHF.

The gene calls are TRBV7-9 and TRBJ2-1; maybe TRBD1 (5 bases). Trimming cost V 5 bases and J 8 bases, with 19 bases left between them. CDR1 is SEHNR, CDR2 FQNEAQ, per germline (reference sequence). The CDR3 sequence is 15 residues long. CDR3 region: CASSKRQSREDEQFF. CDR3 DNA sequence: TGTGCCAGCAGCAAACGACAGTCGAGAGAGGATGAGCAGTTCTTC.

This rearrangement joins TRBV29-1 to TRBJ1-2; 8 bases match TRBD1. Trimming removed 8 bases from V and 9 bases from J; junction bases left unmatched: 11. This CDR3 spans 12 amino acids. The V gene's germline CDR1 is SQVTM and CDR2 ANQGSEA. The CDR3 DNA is TGCAGCTTGACAGGGGCGGGCGGGAGCTACACCTTC. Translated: CSLTGAGGSYTF.

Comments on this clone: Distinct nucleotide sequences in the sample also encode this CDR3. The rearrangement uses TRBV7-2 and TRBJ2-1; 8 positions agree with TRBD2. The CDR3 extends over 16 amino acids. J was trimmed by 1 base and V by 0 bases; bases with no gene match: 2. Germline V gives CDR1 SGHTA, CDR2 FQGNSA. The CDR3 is CASSLARGASYNEQFF. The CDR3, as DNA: TGTGCCAGCAGCTTAGCGCGGGGGGCTTCCTACAATGAGCAGTTCTTC.

The CDR3 DNA is TGTGCCAGCAGCTTAGCGTATTTAGCTGAAGAGACCCAGTACTTC. This sequence encodes CASSLAYLAEETQYF. V gene TRBV13 combines with J gene TRBJ2-5, with D unclear. This CDR3 region has 15 residues. Looked up from germline, CDR1 is PRHDT and CDR2 is FYEKMQ (reference sequence). Deletions cut 1 base from V and 3 bases from J, with 12 bases between.

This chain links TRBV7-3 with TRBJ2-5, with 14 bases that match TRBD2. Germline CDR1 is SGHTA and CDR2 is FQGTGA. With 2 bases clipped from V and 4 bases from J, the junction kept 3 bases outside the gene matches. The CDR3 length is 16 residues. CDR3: CASSLRTSGGSETQYF. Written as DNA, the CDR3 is TGTGCCAGCAGCTTACGGACTAGCGGGGGGTCAGAGACCCAGTACTTC.

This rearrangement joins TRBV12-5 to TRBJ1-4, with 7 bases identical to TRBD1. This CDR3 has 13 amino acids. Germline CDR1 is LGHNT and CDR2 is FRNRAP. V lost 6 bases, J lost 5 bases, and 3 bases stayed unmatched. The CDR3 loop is CASGGTANEKLFF. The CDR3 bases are TGTGCTAGTGGAGGGACAGCCAATGAAAAACTGTTTTTT.

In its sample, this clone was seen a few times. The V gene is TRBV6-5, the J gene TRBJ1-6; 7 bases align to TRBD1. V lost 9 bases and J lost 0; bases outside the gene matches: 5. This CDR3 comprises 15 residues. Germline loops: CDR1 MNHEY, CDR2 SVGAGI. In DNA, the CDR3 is TGTGCCAGGGACAGGCCAAGCTCCTATAATTCACCCCTCCACTTT. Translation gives CARDRPSSYNSPLHF.

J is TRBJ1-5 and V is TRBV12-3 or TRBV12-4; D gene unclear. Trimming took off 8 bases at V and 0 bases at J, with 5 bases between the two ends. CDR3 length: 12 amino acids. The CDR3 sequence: CASQNSNQPQHF. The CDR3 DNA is TGTGCCAGCCAGAATAGCAATCAGCCCCAGCATTTT.

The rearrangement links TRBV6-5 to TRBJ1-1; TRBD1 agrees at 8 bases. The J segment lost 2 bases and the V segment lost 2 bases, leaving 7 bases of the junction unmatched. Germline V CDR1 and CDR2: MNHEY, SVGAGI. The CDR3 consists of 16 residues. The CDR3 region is CASSYERTGFNTEAFF. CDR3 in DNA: TGTGCCAGCAGTTACGAACGGACAGGGTTTAACACTGAAGCTTTCTTT.